At least ten counts were recorded for the clone carrying this T cell receptor beta chain. The antigen is unknown. The library was designed around alpha chains, so this beta chain is a stray read whose abundance carries little weight. The CDR3 length is 12 residues. Germline-derived CDR1 and CDR2 are KGHSH and LQKENI. Trimming removed 2 bases at V and 12 bases at J, with 10 bases between. Documented time point: sample taken at primary tumor resection. Via MiXCR, TCRdb re-called the 5' RACE reads, giving one row per CDR3 protein. The data contain approximately 7,600 distinct CDR3 sequences, 11% to 15% of them singletons. This sample is drawn from a study of spatial heterogeneity in lung cancer. Overall study context: Matched bulk RNA-seq yielded a T cell module score, and TCR transcript counts in tumor regions correlated strongly with that score.

Points from the study as a whole: Counts of expanded alpha and beta TCRs within tumors tracked the tumor nonsynonymous mutation count. Expanded TCRs classified as ubiquitous or regional were counted, and these counts tracked ubiquitous and regional nonsynonymous mutations, respectively.

The material sequenced was lung tumor tissue, taken at surgery. The origin of this receptor is a female donor with early-stage non-small cell lung cancer. The genes are TRBV18 and TRBJ1-4; D not certain. The CDR3 reads CASSPTRVELFF. The CDR3 DNA reads TGTGCCAGCTCACCAACTAGGGTCGAACTGTTTTTT.